The next 17 T cell receptor beta chains were all read from a single sample in a study of T cell responses to AZD1222 COVID-19 vaccine. TCRdb's copy holds only in-frame clones and misses some; the assay was immunoSEQ multiplex PCR. The sample comprises approximately 180,000 clones, 85% to 95% of which are singletons, and under 11% rests with the top ten. The sample here was peripheral blood, taken on day 0 of AZD1222 vaccination. Receptors originate from an adult in good health.

This clone was counted between two and nine times. This sequence joins TRBV7-9 and TRBJ1-1; 10 bases agree with TRBD1. This CDR3 region has 16 residues. Germline V gene data show CDR1 as SEHNR and CDR2 as FQNEAQ (reference sequence). Trimming cost V 4 bases and J 0 bases; bases outside gene matches: 5. CDR3 protein: CASSSRQGAMNTEAFF. CDR3 nucleotide sequence: TGTGCCAGCAGCTCTAGACAGGGGGCGATGAACACTGAAGCTTTCTTT.

The rearrangement joins TRBV18 to TRBJ2-1; 8 nucleotides align to TRBD2. The CDR3 has 14 residues. Trimming removed 2 bases from V and 8 bases from J; junction bases left unmatched: 5. Germline lookup yields CDR1 KGHSH and CDR2 LQKENI. The CDR3, as DNA: TGTGCCAGCTCACCAAACGGGGGGGCCTATGAGCAGTTCTTC. Its protein product is CASSPNGGAYEQFF.

This chain uses TRBV19 with TRBJ1-4; D not resolved. The CDR3 loop spans 15 amino acids. V was pared by 3 bases and J by 1 base, with 9 bases between. CDR1 is LNHDA, CDR2 SQIVND, per germline (reference sequence). The CDR3 sequence is CASSIFGETNEKLFF. CDR3 coding DNA: TGTGCCAGTAGTATTTTCGGGGAAACTAATGAAAAACTGTTTTTT.

The rearrangement links TRBV7-9 to TRBJ1-2; D is possibly TRBD1 (6 bases). CDR1 and CDR2 (germline): SEHNR, FQNEAQ (reference sequence). The CDR3 spans 14 residues. The germline V and J ends were trimmed by 2 bases and 8 bases, with 15 bases remaining between them. The CDR3 DNA follows: TGTGCCAGCAGCTTATGGGAGTGGACAGACGGCTACACCTTC. Encoded protein: CASSLWEWTDGYTF.

CDR3 loop: CASSLRGIDGYTF. The CDR3 DNA is TGTGCCAGCAGTTTAAGGGGAATAGATGGCTACACCTTC. V is TRBV12-3 or TRBV12-4 and J is TRBJ1-2; possible D gene TRBD1, 5 bases. The CDR3 has 13 residues. The V end lost 2 bases, the J end lost 6 bases, and 10 bases lay between the germline ends.

The chain uses TRBV3-1 (or the pseudogene TRBV3-2) and TRBJ1-6; D is perhaps TRBD1 (5 bases). V dropped 0 bases and J dropped 8 bases, with 11 bases sitting between them. The CDR3 totals 15 residues. Germline V gives CDR1 LGHDT, CDR2 YNNKEL (reference sequence). CDR3 in DNA: TGTGCCAGCAGCCAAGAGGGCAGGGTGGATTCACCCCTCCACTTT. Translation: CASSQEGRVDSPLHF.

The table lists this clone with a few counts. Other DNA sequences in this sample translate to the same CDR3. The V call is TRBV7-2, the J call TRBJ2-3; D is perhaps TRBD2 (6 bases). The CDR3 spans 14 residues. CDR1 SGHTA and CDR2 FQGNSA come from the germline V gene. V dropped 1 base and J dropped 3 bases, with 8 bases sitting between them. CDR3 region: CASSLVGGTDTQYF. Here the CDR3 DNA reads TGTGCCAGCAGCTTAGTCGGGGGTACAGATACGCAGTATTTT. The variable domain in full, with the rest retrieved from reference TRBV7-2 and TRBJ2-3, is GAGVSQSPSNKVTEKGKDVELRCDPISGHTALYWYRQSLGQGLEFLIYFQGNSAPDKSGLPSDRFSAERTGGSVSTLTIQRTQQEDSAVYLCASSLVGGTDTQYFGPGTRLTVL.

The chain is built from TRBV19 and TRBJ1-2; D is unresolved. This CDR3 has 15 residues. In germline, CDR1 is LNHDA, CDR2 SQIVND (reference sequence). Between the trimmed V and J ends, which lost 7 bases and 7 bases, there was a span of 22 bases. In DNA, the CDR3 is TGTGCCAGTACCTCACCGACGGGGAGATTAGCTGGCTACACCTTC. Its protein is CASTSPTGRLAGYTF.

The CDR3 here is CASSPSSQNTEAFF. CDR3 DNA: TGTGCCAGCTCACCAAGCAGCCAGAACACTGAAGCTTTCTTT. This chain connects TRBV18 to TRBJ1-1; D unresolved. This CDR3 comprises 14 residues. Per germline, CDR1 KGHSH and CDR2 LQKENI. V was pared by 2 bases and J by 1 base, with 8 bases between.

This chain links TRBV5-4 with TRBJ2-1; D uncertain. The V gene lost 4 bases and the J gene lost 9 bases, with 23 bases spanning the gap. Looked up from germline, CDR1 is SGHNT and CDR2 is YYREEE (reference sequence). The CDR3 contains 16 residues. CDR3 protein: CASSPRGGPQYSEQFF. The CDR3 DNA is TGTGCCAGCAGCCCCAGAGGTGGCCCTCAGTATAGTGAGCAGTTCTTC.

The gene calls are TRBV19 and TRBJ1-5, with D unresolved. Germline V gene data show CDR1 as LNHDA and CDR2 as SQIVND (reference sequence). V lost 1 base to trimming and J lost 4 bases, with 8 bases between them. The CDR3 is 14 residues long. The CDR3 spells CASSIGSANQPQHF. CDR3 coding DNA: TGTGCCAGTAGTATAGGGAGTGCTAATCAGCCCCAGCATTTT.

This clone has only a few counts. V and J are TRBV6-2 or TRBV6-3 and TRBJ2-5; no clear D gene. CDR1 is MNHEY and CDR2 is SVGEGT in the germline V gene. V shed 3 bases and J shed 1 base, with 12 bases lying between them. CDR3 length: 15 amino acids. CDR3 sequence (DNA): TGTGCCAGCAGTTATCATAATGGGCCCCAAGAGACCCAGTACTTC. Translation: CASSYHNGPQETQYF.

The chain recombines TRBV29-1 with TRBJ1-1; no clear D. Deletions cut 1 base from V and 4 bases from J, with 13 bases between. Germline loops: CDR1 SQVTM, CDR2 ANQGSEA. This CDR3 spans 14 amino acids. DNA of the CDR3: TGCAGCGTTGAAGGGCGGAACCGGGGCACTGAAGCTTTCTTT. It yields the protein CSVEGRNRGTEAFF.

J is TRBJ2-2 and V is TRBV14; weak D call: TRBD2 (5 bases). The ends were cut back, 3 bases at V and 6 bases at J, with 14 bases in the middle. The length of the CDR3 is 15 residues. The germline V gene has CDR1 SGHDN and CDR2 FVKESK. The CDR3 loop reads CASSQLDGGPGELFF. The CDR3 DNA follows: TGTGCCAGCAGCCAGCTGGACGGAGGACCCGGGGAGCTGTTTTTT.

This chain uses TRBV7-2 with TRBJ1-1; the match to TRBD1 covers 7 bases. CDR3 length: 15 amino acids. V was pared by 5 bases and J by 3 bases, with 9 bases of the junction left unmatched. The germline V gene encodes CDR1 SGHTA and CDR2 FQGNSA. The CDR3 coding sequence is TGTGCCAGCAGCGCCCGGACAGGAGGGTACACTGAAGCTTTCTTT. This gives the protein CASSARTGGYTEAFF.

DNA for the CDR3: TGTGCCAGCAGTTTCCTCCCCCGGGGGAACACTGAAGCTTTCTTT. Amino acids: CASSFLPRGNTEAFF. The J gene is TRBJ1-1, the V gene TRBV2; no reliable D call. The CDR3 runs to 15 residues. Germline V gives CDR1 SNHLY, CDR2 FYNNEI. V lost 5 bases to trimming and J lost 1 base, with 14 bases between them.

This clone showed up just a few times. This chain joins TRBV6-1 and TRBJ1-1; D not certain. The CDR3 has 14 residues. Deletions cut 1 base from V and 6 bases from J, with 12 bases between. Germline-derived CDR1 and CDR2 are MNHNS and SASEGT. The CDR3 region has the DNA TGTGCCAGCAGTGAAGTTACGGAGAGGGCTGAAGCTTTCTTT. This encodes CASSEVTERAEAFF.